This T cell receptor (beta chain) emerged from a study of cytomegalovirus exposure and HLA in healthy donors. General study results and limits: Rare TCR sequences dominated, though some public TCRs recurred in many donors.

In the PCR, 60 Vbeta and 13 Jbeta primers were used. Repertoires were generated with immunoSEQ multiplex PCR, while TCRdb's copy carries only in-frame clones and drops some. The sample table includes over 100,000 clones. CDR1 LNHDA and CDR2 SQIVND come from the germline V gene (reference sequence). The CDR3 contains 11 residues. The V and J ends lost 7 bases and 12 bases, in that order; junction bases with no gene match: 5. In regard to this clone: Its antigen is unidentified.

The sequenced sample consisted of PBMCs. The rearrangement links TRBV19 to TRBJ1-4; 7 nucleotides agree with TRBD1. This receptor was obtained from a man aged 40-55 years in good health and CMV-seropositive. CDR3 DNA sequence: TGTGCCAGTAAGGGGGACAGAGAACTGTTTTTT. Residues: CASKGDRELFF.